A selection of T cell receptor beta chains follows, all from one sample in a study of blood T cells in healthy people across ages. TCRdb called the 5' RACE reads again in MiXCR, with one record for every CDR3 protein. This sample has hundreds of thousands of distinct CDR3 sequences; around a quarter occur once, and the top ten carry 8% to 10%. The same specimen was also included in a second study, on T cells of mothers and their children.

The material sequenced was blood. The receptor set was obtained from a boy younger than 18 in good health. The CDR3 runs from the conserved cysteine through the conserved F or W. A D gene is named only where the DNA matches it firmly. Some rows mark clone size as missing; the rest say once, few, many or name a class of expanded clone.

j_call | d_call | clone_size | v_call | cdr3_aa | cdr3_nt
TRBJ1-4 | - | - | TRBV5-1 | CASSLDRFGTNEKLFF | TGCGCCAGCAGCTTGGACAGGTTCGGAACTAATGAAAAACTGTTTTTT
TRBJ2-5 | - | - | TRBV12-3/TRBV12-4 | CASSLGSIQEETQYF | TGTGCCAGCAGTTTAGGAAGTATACAGGAAGAGACCCAGTACTTC
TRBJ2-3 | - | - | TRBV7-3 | CASSLMFAGLDTQYF | TGTGCCAGCAGCTTAATGTTTGCGGGCCTCGATACGCAGTATTTT
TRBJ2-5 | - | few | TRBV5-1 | CASSLRFDLQETQYF | TGCGCCAGCAGCTTGCGATTCGATCTTCAAGAGACCCAGTACTTC
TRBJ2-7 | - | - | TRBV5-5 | CASSGDPNAEQYF | TGTGCCAGCAGCGGCGACCCCAACGCCGAGCAGTACTTC
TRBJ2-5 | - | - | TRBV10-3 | CAISETQLEETQYF | TGTGCCATCAGTGAGACCCAGTTGGAAGAGACCCAGTACTTC
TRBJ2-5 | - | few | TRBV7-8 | CASSLAYSGEEETQYF | TGTGCCAGCAGCTTAGCCTACTCCGGGGAAGAAGAGACCCAGTACTTC
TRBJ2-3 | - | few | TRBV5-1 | CASSSVVTGLTDTQYF | TGCGCCAGCAGCTCGGTTGTCACAGGACTCACAGATACGCAGTATTTT
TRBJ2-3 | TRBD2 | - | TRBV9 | CASSALAGVEDTQYF | TGTGCCAGCAGCGCGCTAGCGGGGGTTGAAGATACGCAGTATTTT
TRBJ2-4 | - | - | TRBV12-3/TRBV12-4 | CASSFDRGKQYF | TGTGCCAGCAGTTTTGACCGGGGGAAGCAGTACTTC
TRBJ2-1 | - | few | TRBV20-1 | CSAGSLNYNEQFF | TGCAGTGCCGGGAGTCTAAATTACAATGAGCAGTTCTTC
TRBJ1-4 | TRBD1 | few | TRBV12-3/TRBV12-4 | CASSWDRNEKLFF | TGTGCCAGCAGTTGGGACAGGAATGAAAAACTGTTTTTT
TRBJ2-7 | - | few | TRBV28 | CASIPQGKPYEQYF | TGTGCCAGCATCCCCCAGGGGAAACCCTACGAGCAGTACTTC
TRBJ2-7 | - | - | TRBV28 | CASSSPRGPYEQYF | TGTGCCAGCAGTTCTCCCAGGGGACCCTACGAGCAGTACTTC
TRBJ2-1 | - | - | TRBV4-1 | CASSQVGGNEQFF | TGCGCCAGCAGCCAAGTCGGGGGCAATGAGCAGTTCTTC
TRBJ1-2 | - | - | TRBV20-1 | CSARDPFGDGYTF | TGCAGTGCTAGAGATCCTTTCGGGGATGGCTACACCTTC
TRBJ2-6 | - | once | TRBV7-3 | CASTVHQIPSGANVLTF | TGTGCCAGCACCGTACACCAAATCCCCTCTGGGGCCAACGTCCTGACTTTC
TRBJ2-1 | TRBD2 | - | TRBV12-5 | CASGSGPGGTAWNEQFF | TGTGCTAGTGGTTCCGGACCCGGGGGGACCGCCTGGAATGAGCAGTTCTTC
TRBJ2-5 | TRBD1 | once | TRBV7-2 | CASRRGTEQYF | TGTGCCAGCAGGCGTGGGACAGAGCAGTACTTC
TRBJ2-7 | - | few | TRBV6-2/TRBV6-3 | CASSYSFLLDLAEQYF | TGTGCCAGCAGTTACTCGTTTTTATTGGACCTCGCCGAGCAGTACTTC
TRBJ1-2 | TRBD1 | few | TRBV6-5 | CASSFNRGPNGYTF | TGTGCCAGCAGCTTCAACAGGGGGCCCAATGGCTACACCTTC
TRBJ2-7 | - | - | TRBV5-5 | CASMQFAAYEQYF | TGTGCCAGCATGCAGTTCGCCGCCTACGAGCAGTACTTC
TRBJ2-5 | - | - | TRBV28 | CASSLSFRETQYF | TGTGCCAGCAGTTTGAGTTTCCGAGAGACCCAGTACTTC
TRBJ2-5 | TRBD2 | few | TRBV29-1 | CSPREGETQYF | TGCAGCCCCAGGGAGGGTGAGACCCAGTACTTC
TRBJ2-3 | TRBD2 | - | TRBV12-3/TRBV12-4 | CASSRATSRLTDTQYF | TGTGCCAGCAGTCGGGCGACTAGCAGGCTCACAGATACGCAGTATTTT
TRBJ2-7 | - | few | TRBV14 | CASSWDTAYEQYF | TGTGCCAGCAGCTGGGACACGGCCTACGAGCAGTACTTC